These T cell receptor beta chains were read from a single sample in a study of T cell responses to AZD1222 COVID-19 vaccine. Sequencing used immunoSEQ multiplex PCR; TCRdb keeps in-frame clones, though not all of them. The sample shows about 97,000 clones, roughly 90% of them seen only once. The sequencing here drew on peripheral blood, taken on day 0 of AZD1222 vaccination. Receptors originate from an adult in good health. Both conserved end residues are part of each CDR3. A D gene is named only where the DNA matches it firmly. Not every row has a clone size; where given, it reads once, few, many or a size class.

size: NA
V: TRBV19
J: TRBJ1-1
D: NA
DNA: TGTGCCAGTAACTTGGACGGCCCCATGAACACTGAAGCTTTCTTT
CDR3: CASNLDGPMNTEAFF

size: NA
V: TRBV6-5
J: TRBJ1-6
D: NA
DNA: TGTGCCAGCAGTTACCTCACCCCGACTTCACCCCTCCACTTT
CDR3: CASSYLTPTSPLHF

size: once
V: TRBV5-1
J: TRBJ1-2
D: TRBD1
DNA: TGCGCCAGCAGCGCGACAGGGAACGGTGGCTACACCTTC
CDR3: CASSATGNGGYTF

size: NA
V: TRBV28
J: TRBJ1-4
D: TRBD1
DNA: TGTGCCAGCCGACAGGGTATAGAAAAACTGTTTTTT
CDR3: CASRQGIEKLFF

size: NA
V: TRBV6-2/TRBV6-3
J: TRBJ1-2
D: NA
DNA: TGTGCCAGCAGCCAACCCAGTGGGCAGCGTGGCTACACCTTC
CDR3: CASSQPSGQRGYTF

size: NA
V: TRBV7-2
J: TRBJ1-3
D: NA
DNA: TGTGCCAGCAGCTTAGGCGGTGGTGGAAACACCATATATTTT
CDR3: CASSLGGGGNTIYF

size: NA
V: TRBV19
J: TRBJ1-4
D: NA
DNA: TGTGCCAGTAGTATAGATCAAGGGGGAGGAGATGAAAAACTGTTTTTT
CDR3: CASSIDQGGGDEKLFF

size: NA
V: TRBV3-1/TRBV3-2
J: TRBJ2-1
D: NA
DNA: TGTGCCAGACGGACTGGATTGAGGAATGAGCAGTTCTTC
CDR3: CARRTGLRNEQFF

size: NA
V: TRBV5-6
J: TRBJ2-7
D: NA
DNA: TGTGCCAGCAGCTTTCCAGGGGAGTGGGAGCAGTACTTC
CDR3: CASSFPGEWEQYF

size: once
V: TRBV5-6
J: TRBJ2-1
D: TRBD1
DNA: TGTGCCAGCAGACGTAGACAGGGCGGTGAGCAGTTCTTC
CDR3: CASRRRQGGEQFF

size: NA
V: TRBV5-6
J: TRBJ1-1
D: TRBD1
DNA: TGTGCCAGCAGCGAGGGGACAGGGGGCTACACTGAAGCTTTCTTT
CDR3: CASSEGTGGYTEAFF

size: once
V: TRBV3-1/TRBV3-2
J: TRBJ1-2
D: TRBD1
DNA: TGTGCCAGCAGCCGATGGACAGGAGACTACGTATATGGCTACACCTTC
CDR3: CASSRWTGDYVYGYTF

size: NA
V: TRBV7-2
J: TRBJ1-2
D: TRBD1
DNA: TGTGCCAGCAGCTCGGACAGGGGGGCCTATGGCTACACCTTC
CDR3: CASSSDRGAYGYTF

size: once
V: TRBV6-5
J: TRBJ2-7
D: NA
DNA: TGTGCCAGCAGCTGGACGGCCACCTCCTCCTACGAGCAGTACTTC
CDR3: CASSWTATSSYEQYF

size: NA
V: TRBV6-5
J: TRBJ1-1
D: TRBD1
DNA: TGTGCCAGCAGTCCTAGGACAGGGAACTCTGAAGCTTTCTTT
CDR3: CASSPRTGNSEAFF

size: NA
V: TRBV15
J: TRBJ1-5
D: NA
DNA: TGTGCCACCAGCAGAGACGGAGGAAAGGGTCAGCCCCAGCATTTT
CDR3: CATSRDGGKGQPQHF

size: NA
V: TRBV11-2
J: TRBJ2-3
D: NA
DNA: TGTGCCAGCAGCTTAGTTGGGCCACAGATAACGCAGTATTTT
CDR3: CASSLVGPQITQYF

size: NA
V: TRBV28
J: TRBJ1-5
D: NA
DNA: TGTGCCAGCAGTTTGGCGGGGGTTCAGCCCCAGCATTTT
CDR3: CASSLAGVQPQHF

size: NA
V: TRBV7-8
J: TRBJ1-5
D: TRBD1
DNA: TGTGCCAGCAGCTTAGACAGGGGTGATCAGCCCCAGCATTTT
CDR3: CASSLDRGDQPQHF

size: NA
V: TRBV2
J: TRBJ2-7
D: NA
DNA: TGTGCCAGCAGTGGAACATATTTAGGGACTGGGGACGAGCAGTACTTC
CDR3: CASSGTYLGTGDEQYF

size: few
V: TRBV19
J: TRBJ2-7
D: NA
DNA: TGTGCCAGTAGTCCCTCATTACCCTACGAGCAGTACTTC
CDR3: CASSPSLPYEQYF

size: NA
V: TRBV2
J: TRBJ2-5
D: TRBD1
DNA: TGTGCCAGCAGTAGTTTTGGGACAGTGAGGGTCGAGACCCAGTACTTC
CDR3: CASSSFGTVRVETQYF

size: NA
V: TRBV7-7
J: TRBJ1-1
D: NA
DNA: TGTGCTAGCAGCGTCAACCCGAACACTGAAGCTTTCTTT
CDR3: CASSVNPNTEAFF

size: few
V: TRBV7-2
J: TRBJ1-4
D: NA
DNA: TGTGCCAGCAGCCGTCGGTACGGAGCAACTAATGAAAAACTGTTTTTT
CDR3: CASSRRYGATNEKLFF

size: once
V: TRBV5-4
J: TRBJ1-3
D: TRBD1
DNA: TGTGCCAGCAGCTGGGACCGGGACAGGGGCTCTGGAAACACCATATATTTT
CDR3: CASSWDRDRGSGNTIYF

size: NA
V: TRBV19
J: TRBJ1-5
D: NA
DNA: TGTGCCAGTAGTAGGGAAGGTCAGCCCCAGCATTTT
CDR3: CASSREGQPQHF

size: NA
V: TRBV7-2
J: TRBJ1-6
D: NA
DNA: TGTGCCAGCAGCTCCAATTCACCCCTCCACTTT
CDR3: CASSSNSPLHF

size: few
V: TRBV13
J: TRBJ2-7
D: NA
DNA: TGTGCCAGCAGCGATCAGGGACTGGGGTACGAGCAGTACTTC
CDR3: CASSDQGLGYEQYF

size: NA
V: TRBV19
J: TRBJ1-1
D: NA
DNA: TGTGCCAGTAGTATTTGGGTGGGGAAGGGGACTGAAGCTTTCTTT
CDR3: CASSIWVGKGTEAFF

size: NA
V: TRBV6-5
J: TRBJ1-3
D: NA
DNA: TGTGCCAGCAGTTACTCGGGTATGGGAAACGGGAACACCATATATTTT
CDR3: CASSYSGMGNGNTIYF

size: NA
V: TRBV11-2
J: TRBJ2-7
D: NA
DNA: TGTGCCAGCAGCCCCACAGGGGGGGACTCCTACGAGCAGTACTTC
CDR3: CASSPTGGDSYEQYF

size: NA
V: TRBV21-1
J: TRBJ2-1
D: NA
DNA: TGTGCCAGCAGCAGTAACGAGAAATCCTACAATGAGCAGTTCTTC
CDR3: CASSSNEKSYNEQFF

size: NA
V: TRBV19
J: TRBJ1-2
D: NA
DNA: TGTGCCAGCAATGGATGGACAGCCGCTAACTATGGCTACACCTTC
CDR3: CASNGWTAANYGYTF

size: NA
V: TRBV5-1
J: TRBJ1-6
D: NA
DNA: TGCGCCAGCAGCTTGAGTATAGATAATTCACCCCTCCACTTT
CDR3: CASSLSIDNSPLHF

size: NA
V: TRBV19
J: TRBJ1-6
D: NA
DNA: TGTGCCAGTGGGAAGGCTACCTATAATTCACCCCTCCACTTT
CDR3: CASGKATYNSPLHF

size: NA
V: TRBV5-4
J: TRBJ1-2
D: NA
DNA: TGTGCCAGCAGCCCCTCCCGGGGGCATGGCTACACCTTC
CDR3: CASSPSRGHGYTF

size: few
V: TRBV6-6
J: TRBJ1-6
D: NA
DNA: TGTGCCAGCAGTTTTGGTCGGAATAATTCACCCCTCCACTTT
CDR3: CASSFGRNNSPLHF

size: NA
V: TRBV29-1
J: TRBJ2-5
D: NA
DNA: TGCAGCTCGTCGACTAGTCAGTACCAAGAGACCCAGTACTTC
CDR3: CSSSTSQYQETQYF

size: NA
V: TRBV7-9
J: TRBJ2-6
D: NA
DNA: TGTGCCAGCAGCTTAGTTGGGTCTGGGGCCAACGTCCTGACTTTC
CDR3: CASSLVGSGANVLTF

size: NA
V: TRBV21-1
J: TRBJ1-5
D: NA
DNA: TGTGCCAGCAGCAAAGCGCGGGTTCTTTGGCGGCAGCCCCAGCATTTT
CDR3: CASSKARVLWRQPQHF

size: NA
V: TRBV5-1
J: TRBJ1-6
D: TRBD1
DNA: TGCGCCAGCAGCGCATCCGGGACAGGGTCTTCACCCCTCCACTTT
CDR3: CASSASGTGSSPLHF

size: once
V: TRBV6-5
J: TRBJ1-2
D: TRBD1
DNA: TGTGCCAGCAGCCCGACAGGGGGCAGTAGGGGCTACACCTTC
CDR3: CASSPTGGSRGYTF

size: NA
V: TRBV29-1
J: TRBJ2-2
D: TRBD2
DNA: TGCAGCGTTGAAGGCGGGGGGGTCTCCACCGGGGAGCTGTTTTTT
CDR3: CSVEGGGVSTGELFF

size: NA
V: TRBV14
J: TRBJ2-1
D: TRBD2
DNA: TGTGCCAGCAGCCACACACCGGGACTAGCGTCCCTCAATGAGCAGTTCTTC
CDR3: CASSHTPGLASLNEQFF